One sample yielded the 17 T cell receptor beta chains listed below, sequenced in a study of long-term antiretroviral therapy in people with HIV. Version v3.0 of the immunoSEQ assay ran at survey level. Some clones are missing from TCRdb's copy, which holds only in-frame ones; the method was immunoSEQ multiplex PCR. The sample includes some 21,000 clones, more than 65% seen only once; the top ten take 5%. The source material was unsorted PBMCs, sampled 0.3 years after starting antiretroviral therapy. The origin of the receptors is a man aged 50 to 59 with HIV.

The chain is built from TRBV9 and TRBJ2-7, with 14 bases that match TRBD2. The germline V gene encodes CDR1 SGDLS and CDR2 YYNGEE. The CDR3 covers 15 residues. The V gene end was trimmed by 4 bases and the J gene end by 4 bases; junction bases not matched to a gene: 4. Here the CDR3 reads CASSPGLAGGYEQYF. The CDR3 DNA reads TGTGCCAGCAGCCCTGGACTAGCGGGGGGATACGAGCAGTACTTC.

CDR3: CASSFDRAYYGYTF. In DNA form, the CDR3 reads TGTGCCAGCAGTTTCGACAGGGCCTACTATGGCTACACCTTC. This chain connects TRBV6-5 to TRBJ1-2, with 7 bases identical to TRBD1. Germline lookup yields CDR1 MNHEY and CDR2 SVGAGI. V lost 4 bases, J lost 3 bases, and 5 bases stayed unmatched. This CDR3 region has 14 residues.

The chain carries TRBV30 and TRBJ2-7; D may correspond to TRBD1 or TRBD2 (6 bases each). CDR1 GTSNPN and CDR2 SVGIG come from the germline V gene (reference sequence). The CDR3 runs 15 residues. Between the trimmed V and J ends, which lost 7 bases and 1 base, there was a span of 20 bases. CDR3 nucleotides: TGTGCCTCTTTTTCCCCGGGGGCAGTGTCCTACGAGCAGTACTTC. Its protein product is CASFSPGAVSYEQYF.

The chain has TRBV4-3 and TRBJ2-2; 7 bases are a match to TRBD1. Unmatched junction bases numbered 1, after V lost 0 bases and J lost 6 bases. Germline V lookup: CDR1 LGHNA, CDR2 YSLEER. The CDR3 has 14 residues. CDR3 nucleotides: TGCGCCAGCAGCCAAGAACAGGGGCCCGGGGAGCTGTTTTTT. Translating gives CASSQEQGPGELFF.

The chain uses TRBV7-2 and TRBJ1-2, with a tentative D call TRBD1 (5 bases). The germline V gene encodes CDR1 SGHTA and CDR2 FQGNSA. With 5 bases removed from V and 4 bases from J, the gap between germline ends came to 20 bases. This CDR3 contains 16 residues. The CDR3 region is CASSPHLPGESYGYTF. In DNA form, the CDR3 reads TGTGCCAGCAGCCCTCACCTTCCGGGGGAAAGCTATGGCTACACCTTC.

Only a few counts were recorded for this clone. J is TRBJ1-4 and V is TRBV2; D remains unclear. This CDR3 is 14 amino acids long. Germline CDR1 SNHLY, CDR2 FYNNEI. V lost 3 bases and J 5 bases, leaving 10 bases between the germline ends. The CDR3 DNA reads TGTGCCAGCAGTGATGTGGTACGGAATGAAAAACTGTTTTTT. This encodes CASSDVVRNEKLFF.

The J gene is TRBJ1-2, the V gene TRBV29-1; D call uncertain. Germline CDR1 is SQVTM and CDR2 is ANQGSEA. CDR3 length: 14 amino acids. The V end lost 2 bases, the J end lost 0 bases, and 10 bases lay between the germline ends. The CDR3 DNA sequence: TGCAGCGTTGAACCCCACAGATCTAACTATGGCTACACCTTC. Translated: CSVEPHRSNYGYTF.

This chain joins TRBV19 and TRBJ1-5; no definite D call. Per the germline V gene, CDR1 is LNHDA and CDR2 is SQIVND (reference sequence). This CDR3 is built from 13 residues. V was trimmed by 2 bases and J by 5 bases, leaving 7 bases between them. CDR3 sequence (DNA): TGTGCCAGTAGTATACGTAGGGATCAGCCCCAGCATTTT. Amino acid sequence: CASSIRRDQPQHF.

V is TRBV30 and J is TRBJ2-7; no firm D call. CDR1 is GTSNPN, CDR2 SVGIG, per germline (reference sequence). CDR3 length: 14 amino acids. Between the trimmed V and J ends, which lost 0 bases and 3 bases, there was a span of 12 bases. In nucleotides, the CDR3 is TGTGCCTGGAGTGTAGATCCAGGTAACTACGAGCAGTACTTC. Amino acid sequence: CAWSVDPGNYEQYF.

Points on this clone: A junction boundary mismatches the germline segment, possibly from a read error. The CDR3 DNA reads as TGTGCCAGCAGCCTGAGGACAGGGTTAGATACCCAGTATTTT. Translating it yields CASSLRTGLDTQYF. The chain couples TRBV5-4 to TRBJ2-3; the match to TRBD1 covers 8 bases. The CDR3 has 14 residues. In germline, CDR1 is SGHNT, CDR2 YYREEE (reference sequence).

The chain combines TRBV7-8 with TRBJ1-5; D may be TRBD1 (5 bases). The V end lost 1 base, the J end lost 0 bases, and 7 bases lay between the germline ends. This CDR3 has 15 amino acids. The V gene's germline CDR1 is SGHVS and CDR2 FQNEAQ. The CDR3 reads CASSLEGYSNQPQHF. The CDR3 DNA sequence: TGTGCCAGCAGCTTAGAGGGGTATAGCAATCAGCCCCAGCATTTT.

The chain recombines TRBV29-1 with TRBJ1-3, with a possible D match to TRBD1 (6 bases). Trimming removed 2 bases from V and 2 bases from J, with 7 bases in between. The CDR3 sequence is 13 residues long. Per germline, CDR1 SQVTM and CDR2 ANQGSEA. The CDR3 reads CSVERGAGNTIYF. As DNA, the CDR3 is TGCAGCGTTGAAAGGGGGGCTGGAAACACCATATATTTT.

For the CDR3, the DNA is TGTGCCAGCACCCGACTAGCGCAAGATACGCAGTATTTT. Its translation: CASTRLAQDTQYF. V usage is TRBV7-8 and J usage is TRBJ2-3; 8 bases match TRBD2. Trimming at V came to 7 bases and at J to 5 bases, leaving 5 bases not matched to a gene. This CDR3 has 13 residues. Looked up from germline, CDR1 is SGHVS and CDR2 is FQNEAQ. Combining the CDR3 with reference TRBV7-8 and TRBJ2-3 gives the whole variable domain GAGVSQSPRYKVAKRGQDVALRCDPISGHVSLFWYQQALGQGPEFLTYFQNEAQLDKSGLPSDRFFAERPEGSVSTLKIQRTQQEDSAVYLCASTRLAQDTQYFGPGTRLTVL.

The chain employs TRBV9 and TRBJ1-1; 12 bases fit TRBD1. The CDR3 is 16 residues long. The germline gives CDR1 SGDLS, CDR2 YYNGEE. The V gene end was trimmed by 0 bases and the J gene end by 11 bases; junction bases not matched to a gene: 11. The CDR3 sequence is CASSVEGTGGLNEAFF. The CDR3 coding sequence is TGTGCCAGCAGCGTAGAAGGGACAGGGGGCCTAAACGAGGCTTTCTTT.

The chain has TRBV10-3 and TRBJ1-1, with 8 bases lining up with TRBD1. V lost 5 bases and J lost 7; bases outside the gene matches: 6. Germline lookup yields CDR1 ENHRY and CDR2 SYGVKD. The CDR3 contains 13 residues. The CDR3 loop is CAISTGQGGEAFF. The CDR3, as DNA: TGTGCCATCAGTACCGGACAGGGCGGTGAAGCTTTCTTT.

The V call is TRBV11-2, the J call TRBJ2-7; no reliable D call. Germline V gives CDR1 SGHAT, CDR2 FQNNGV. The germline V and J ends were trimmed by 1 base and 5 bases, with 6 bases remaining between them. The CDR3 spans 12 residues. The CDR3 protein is CASSLGNHEQYF. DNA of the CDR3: TGTGCCAGCAGCTTAGGGAACCACGAGCAGTACTTC.

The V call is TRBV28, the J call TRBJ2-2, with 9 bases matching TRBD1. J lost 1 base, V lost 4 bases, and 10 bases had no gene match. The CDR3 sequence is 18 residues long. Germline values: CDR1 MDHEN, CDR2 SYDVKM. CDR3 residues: CASSSAPGTGRNTGELFF. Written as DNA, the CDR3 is TGTGCCAGCAGTTCCGCTCCCGGGACAGGGCGGAACACCGGGGAGCTGTTTTTT.